This T cell receptor (beta chain) was found in a study of blood T cells in healthy people across ages. Germline assignment: CDR1 SNHLY and CDR2 FYNNEI. Trimming shortened V by 5 bases and J by 7 bases, and 12 bases separated the two germline ends. CDR3 length: 13 residues. Using a J-beta primer mix together with a sample-barcoded 5' primer, a second PCR was run for roughly 7 to 11 cycles. TCRdb redid the calling of the 5' RACE reads with MiXCR, one entry per CDR3 protein. Seen here are 1,300,000 or so distinct CDR3 sequences, approximately 63% observed once, and the top ten hold over 5.5%. As to this clonotype: Its antigen is not known.

General study findings and limits: A greater number of naive CD4+ cells and higher diversity distinguished long-lived donors from aged donors.

Input material: blood. This receptor was identified in a man aged 18 to 30 in good health. The chain has TRBV2 and TRBJ2-1; TRBD2 is a possible D gene (5 bases). The CDR3 protein is CASSREGGNEQFF. Here the CDR3 DNA reads TGTGCCAGCAGTAGAGAGGGCGGGAATGAGCAGTTCTTC.